These T cell receptor beta chains were read from a single sample in a study of identical twins. TCRdb redid the calling of the 5' RACE reads with MiXCR, one entry per CDR3 protein. The data hold a few hundred thousand distinct CDR3 sequences, with 8.5% to 10% observed a single time. The sample taken for sequencing was naive T cells sorted from blood. The receptors shown here come from a woman in her forties or fifties in good health. Each CDR3 is given with its conserved first and last residue. A D gene is named only where the DNA matches it firmly. Clone size is shown for a subset of rows, as once, few, many or a class of expanded clone.

v_gene: TRBV29-1
j_gene: TRBJ2-3
abundance: few
d_gene: .
CDR3nt: TGCAGCGTTGAAGCGAGGGCCGTTACGCAGTATTTT
CDR3aa: CSVEARAVTQYF

v_gene: TRBV6-5
j_gene: TRBJ2-3
abundance: few
d_gene: TRBD1
CDR3nt: TGTGCCAGCAGAAAGAGACAGGGGAGAGATACGCAGTATTTT
CDR3aa: CASRKRQGRDTQYF

v_gene: TRBV11-3
j_gene: TRBJ2-2
abundance: .
d_gene: TRBD2
CDR3nt: TGTGCCAGCAGCTTAGCCCCGACTAGCGGGAGTTCCGGGGAGCTGTTTTTT
CDR3aa: CASSLAPTSGSSGELFF

v_gene: TRBV12-3/TRBV12-4
j_gene: TRBJ2-2
abundance: few
d_gene: TRBD1
CDR3nt: TGTGCCAGCAGTCCGACAGGGGCTCAGAACACCGGGGAGCTGTTTTTT
CDR3aa: CASSPTGAQNTGELFF

v_gene: TRBV7-6
j_gene: TRBJ2-1
abundance: few
d_gene: .
CDR3nt: TGTGCCAGCAGCTTAGCCTCGGCAGATCGGCACTACAATGAGCAGTTCTTC
CDR3aa: CASSLASADRHYNEQFF

v_gene: TRBV12-3/TRBV12-4
j_gene: TRBJ1-1
abundance: .
d_gene: .
CDR3nt: TGTGCCAGCAGTCGAGAGACAGGACCGATTGCTGAAGCTTTCTTT
CDR3aa: CASSRETGPIAEAFF

v_gene: TRBV20-1
j_gene: TRBJ2-1
abundance: few
d_gene: .
CDR3nt: TGCAGTGCTAGAACGCGGGAATCCTACAATGAGCAGTTCTTC
CDR3aa: CSARTRESYNEQFF

v_gene: TRBV2
j_gene: TRBJ2-2
abundance: .
d_gene: TRBD2
CDR3nt: TGTGCCAGCACTAGCAGCGGGAGGGCCCACACCGGGGAGCTGTTTTTT
CDR3aa: CASTSSGRAHTGELFF

v_gene: TRBV7-9
j_gene: TRBJ2-2
abundance: .
d_gene: .
CDR3nt: TGTGCCAGCAGCTTAGAATGGATCGCCGGGGAGCTGTTTTTT
CDR3aa: CASSLEWIAGELFF

v_gene: TRBV2
j_gene: TRBJ2-5
abundance: .
d_gene: .
CDR3nt: TGTGCCAGCAGTCCATACTCAGATACGTCGCAAGAGACCCAGTACTTC
CDR3aa: CASSPYSDTSQETQYF

v_gene: TRBV20-1
j_gene: TRBJ1-5
abundance: few
d_gene: .
CDR3nt: TGCAGTGCTAGAGATGAGAACCACAATCAGCCCCAGCATTTT
CDR3aa: CSARDENHNQPQHF

v_gene: TRBV5-1
j_gene: TRBJ1-2
abundance: few
d_gene: .
CDR3nt: TGCGCCAGCACCGGTGGAGGGACTGCCTATGGCTACACCTTC
CDR3aa: CASTGGGTAYGYTF

v_gene: TRBV29-1
j_gene: TRBJ1-1
abundance: many
d_gene: .
CDR3nt: TGCAGCGTTGTTACAGGGAGCACTGAAGCTTTCTTT
CDR3aa: CSVVTGSTEAFF

v_gene: TRBV5-1
j_gene: TRBJ2-1
abundance: many
d_gene: .
CDR3nt: TGCGCCAGCAGCTTGGAAGGGGTAGGGTCGTTCTTC
CDR3aa: CASSLEGVGSFF

v_gene: TRBV24-1
j_gene: TRBJ2-3
abundance: .
d_gene: .
CDR3nt: TGTGCCACCGAGGGTGGAGGGAGCACAGATACGCAGTATTTT
CDR3aa: CATEGGGSTDTQYF

v_gene: TRBV9
j_gene: TRBJ2-1
abundance: .
d_gene: .
CDR3nt: TGTGCCAGCAGCCCCAGACTCGGGGCGGGGCAGTTCTTC
CDR3aa: CASSPRLGAGQFF

v_gene: TRBV19
j_gene: TRBJ2-1
abundance: many
d_gene: .
CDR3nt: TGTGCCAGTAGTATCCCGGCCCGCAGCTCCTACAATGAGCAGTTCTTC
CDR3aa: CASSIPARSSYNEQFF

v_gene: TRBV5-1
j_gene: TRBJ2-5
abundance: many
d_gene: .
CDR3nt: TGCGCCAGCAGGGGAGGAGAGACCCAGTACTTC
CDR3aa: CASRGGETQYF

v_gene: TRBV14
j_gene: TRBJ2-1
abundance: few
d_gene: .
CDR3nt: TGTGCCAGCAGCCACCGGGACTGGGGGTACAATGAGCAGTTCTTC
CDR3aa: CASSHRDWGYNEQFF

v_gene: TRBV11-2
j_gene: TRBJ1-2
abundance: few
d_gene: .
CDR3nt: TGTGCCAGCAGACTAAACGGGGCCGGCGGCTACACCTTC
CDR3aa: CASRLNGAGGYTF

v_gene: TRBV9
j_gene: TRBJ2-1
abundance: many
d_gene: TRBD2
CDR3nt: TGTGCCAGCAGCGTAGGACTAGCGGGGTACAATGAGCAGTTCTTC
CDR3aa: CASSVGLAGYNEQFF

v_gene: TRBV12-3/TRBV12-4
j_gene: TRBJ2-1
abundance: few
d_gene: .
CDR3nt: TGTGCCAGCAGTTTGCGCGGGGGACAGTTTTACAATGAGCAGTTCTTC
CDR3aa: CASSLRGGQFYNEQFF

v_gene: TRBV12-3/TRBV12-4
j_gene: TRBJ2-5
abundance: few
d_gene: TRBD2
CDR3nt: TGTGCCAGCAGTAGCCCGACTAGCGGGAGTGGGGAGACCCAGTACTTC
CDR3aa: CASSSPTSGSGETQYF

v_gene: TRBV21-1
j_gene: TRBJ1-1
abundance: .
d_gene: .
CDR3nt: TGTGCCAGCAGCAAAGGCCAAACAGGGGCCCCGAACACTGAAGCTTTCTTT
CDR3aa: CASSKGQTGAPNTEAFF

v_gene: TRBV11-2
j_gene: TRBJ2-1
abundance: .
d_gene: .
CDR3nt: TGTGCCAGCAGCCCCCAAGCTGGGGGGACCTACAATGAGCAGTTCTTC
CDR3aa: CASSPQAGGTYNEQFF

v_gene: TRBV5-1
j_gene: TRBJ2-5
abundance: many
d_gene: .
CDR3nt: TGCGCCAGCAGCCAACAAGAGACCCAGTACTTC
CDR3aa: CASSQQETQYF

v_gene: TRBV12-3/TRBV12-4
j_gene: TRBJ2-5
abundance: .
d_gene: TRBD2
CDR3nt: TGTGCCAGCAGCCTTGTCGGACTAGCGGGAGAGGGAGAGACCCAGTACTTC
CDR3aa: CASSLVGLAGEGETQYF

v_gene: TRBV19
j_gene: TRBJ2-7
abundance: .
d_gene: TRBD2
CDR3nt: TGTGCCAGTAGTATGGGACTAGCGGCCTACGAGCAGTACTTC
CDR3aa: CASSMGLAAYEQYF

v_gene: TRBV29-1
j_gene: TRBJ2-1
abundance: .
d_gene: TRBD2
CDR3nt: TGCAGCGTTGAACTTTATGGGCTAGCGGGAGATCGCAATGAGCAGTTCTTC
CDR3aa: CSVELYGLAGDRNEQFF

v_gene: TRBV5-1
j_gene: TRBJ1-2
abundance: many
d_gene: TRBD1
CDR3nt: TGCGCCAGCAGCTCGACAGGGGACCCCTATGGCTACACCTTC
CDR3aa: CASSSTGDPYGYTF

v_gene: TRBV4-1
j_gene: TRBJ1-1
abundance: many
d_gene: .
CDR3nt: TGCGCCAGCAGCCCCTCCGACCCCGGGCTGAACACTGAAGCTTTCTTT
CDR3aa: CASSPSDPGLNTEAFF

v_gene: TRBV29-1
j_gene: TRBJ2-1
abundance: few
d_gene: TRBD1
CDR3nt: TGCAGCGTTGACTTAACAGGGGATCCCAATGAGCAGTTCTTC
CDR3aa: CSVDLTGDPNEQFF

v_gene: TRBV7-6
j_gene: TRBJ1-1
abundance: many
d_gene: TRBD1
CDR3nt: TGTGCCAGCAGCTTAAAGACAGGGGGCCACACTGAAGCTTTCTTT
CDR3aa: CASSLKTGGHTEAFF

v_gene: TRBV7-9
j_gene: TRBJ2-5
abundance: many
d_gene: TRBD1
CDR3nt: TGTGCCAGCAGTTCGGGACAGGAAGTGTTAGAGACCCAGTACTTC
CDR3aa: CASSSGQEVLETQYF

v_gene: TRBV3-1
j_gene: TRBJ1-2
abundance: .
d_gene: .
CDR3nt: TGTGCCAGCAGCCAAAGCCCACGGAGCGGCGATGGCTACACCTTC
CDR3aa: CASSQSPRSGDGYTF

v_gene: TRBV7-8
j_gene: TRBJ1-3
abundance: .
d_gene: .
CDR3nt: TGTGCCAGCAGCTTAGGGACGCGAGGGACACTTCGCTCTGGAAACACCATATATTTT
CDR3aa: CASSLGTRGTLRSGNTIYF

v_gene: TRBV28
j_gene: TRBJ2-7
abundance: many
d_gene: .
CDR3nt: TGTGCCAGCAGTCTCCCCAGCGGGTCCCTTCGCTACGAGCAGTACTTC
CDR3aa: CASSLPSGSLRYEQYF

v_gene: TRBV5-1
j_gene: TRBJ2-5
abundance: few
d_gene: .
CDR3nt: TGCGCCAGCAGGAGGTCCGGGACCCAACAAGAGACCCAGTACTTC
CDR3aa: CASRRSGTQQETQYF

v_gene: TRBV29-1
j_gene: TRBJ2-1
abundance: .
d_gene: TRBD1
CDR3nt: TGCAGCGTTGAAGATCACGGGACAGGGTCCTACAATGAGCAGTTCTTC
CDR3aa: CSVEDHGTGSYNEQFF

v_gene: TRBV25-1
j_gene: TRBJ2-1
abundance: .
d_gene: .
CDR3nt: TGTGCCAGCAGTGAAGACGGGGGCAATGGCTACAATGAGCAGTTCTTC
CDR3aa: CASSEDGGNGYNEQFF

v_gene: TRBV29-1
j_gene: TRBJ2-5
abundance: .
d_gene: .
CDR3nt: TGCAGCGCTTCGAGCCAAGAGACCCAGTACTTC
CDR3aa: CSASSQETQYF

v_gene: TRBV13
j_gene: TRBJ2-1
abundance: few
d_gene: TRBD2
CDR3nt: TGTGCCAGCAGCACACCACCAGCGGGAGGGCCCTCCTACAATGAGCAGTTCTTC
CDR3aa: CASSTPPAGGPSYNEQFF

v_gene: TRBV5-6
j_gene: TRBJ1-1
abundance: many
d_gene: .
CDR3nt: TGTGCCAGCAGCTTGCGGGGGGCCTGGGAGATGAACACTGAAGCTTTCTTT
CDR3aa: CASSLRGAWEMNTEAFF

v_gene: TRBV25-1
j_gene: TRBJ1-1
abundance: few
d_gene: .
CDR3nt: TGTGCCAGCACCGAAGGGGTTGAAGCTTTCTTT
CDR3aa: CASTEGVEAFF

v_gene: TRBV10-3
j_gene: TRBJ2-1
abundance: many
d_gene: .
CDR3nt: TGTGCCATCAGTGAGTCGAAGAATGAGCAGTTCTTC
CDR3aa: CAISESKNEQFF

v_gene: TRBV12-3/TRBV12-4
j_gene: TRBJ1-1
abundance: .
d_gene: .
CDR3nt: TGTGCCAGCAATGCAGGGACTAACACTGAAGCTTTCTTT
CDR3aa: CASNAGTNTEAFF

v_gene: TRBV20-1
j_gene: TRBJ2-1
abundance: few
d_gene: TRBD2
CDR3nt: TGCAGTGCTCCCCCGGGACTAGTCAGCCATGAGCAGTTCTTC
CDR3aa: CSAPPGLVSHEQFF

v_gene: TRBV12-3/TRBV12-4
j_gene: TRBJ2-3
abundance: many
d_gene: .
CDR3nt: TGTGCCAGCAGTTTCAAAGATACTACGCAGTATTTT
CDR3aa: CASSFKDTTQYF

v_gene: TRBV4-1
j_gene: TRBJ2-2
abundance: many
d_gene: .
CDR3nt: TGCGCCAGCCTTTGGACAGTTCTAAGTACCGGGGAGCTGTTTTTT
CDR3aa: CASLWTVLSTGELFF

v_gene: TRBV11-2
j_gene: TRBJ2-3
abundance: .
d_gene: TRBD2
CDR3nt: TGTGCCAGCAGCTTCGCCCCTAGCGGGCTCACAGATACGCAGTATTTT
CDR3aa: CASSFAPSGLTDTQYF

v_gene: TRBV7-2
j_gene: TRBJ2-6
abundance: .
d_gene: .
CDR3nt: TGTGCCAGCAGCGCCCACGGGGCCTGGGCCAACGTCCTGACTTTC
CDR3aa: CASSAHGAWANVLTF

v_gene: TRBV10-3
j_gene: TRBJ2-2
abundance: many
d_gene: TRBD1
CDR3nt: TGTGCCACCGTCGGACAGGGAAGGACCGGGGAGCTGTTTTTT
CDR3aa: CATVGQGRTGELFF